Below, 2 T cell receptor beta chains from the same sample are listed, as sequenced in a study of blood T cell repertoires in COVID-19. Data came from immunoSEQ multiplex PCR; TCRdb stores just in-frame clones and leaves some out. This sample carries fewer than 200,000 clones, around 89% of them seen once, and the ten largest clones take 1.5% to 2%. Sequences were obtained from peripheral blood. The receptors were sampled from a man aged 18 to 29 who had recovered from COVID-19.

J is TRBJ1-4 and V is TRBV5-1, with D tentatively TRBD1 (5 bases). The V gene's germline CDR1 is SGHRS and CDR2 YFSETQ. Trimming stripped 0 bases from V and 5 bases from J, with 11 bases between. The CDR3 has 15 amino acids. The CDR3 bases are TGCGCCAGCAGCTTGGGGACAACTTCGAATGAAAAACTGTTTTTT. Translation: CASSLGTTSNEKLFF. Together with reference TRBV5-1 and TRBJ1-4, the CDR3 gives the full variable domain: KAGVTQTPRYLIKTRGQQVTLSCSPISGHRSVSWYQQTPGQGLQFLFEYFSETQRNKGNFPGRFSGRQFSNSRSEMNVSTLELGDSALYLCASSLGTTSNEKLFFGSGTQLSVL.

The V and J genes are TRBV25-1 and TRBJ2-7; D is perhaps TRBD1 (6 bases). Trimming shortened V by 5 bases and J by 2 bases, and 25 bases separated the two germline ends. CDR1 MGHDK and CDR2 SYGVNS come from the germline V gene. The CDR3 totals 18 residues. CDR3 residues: CASSSSLVRTVDPYEQYF. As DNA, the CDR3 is TGTGCCAGCAGTAGTTCTTTAGTGAGGACAGTAGATCCCTACGAGCAGTACTTC.